The 20 T cell receptor beta chains below all came from one sample that was sequenced in a study of CD8 T cells in ankylosing spondylitis. Broader study findings: Made up of about eight highly homologous variants, a TCR beta motif appeared characteristic of ankylosing spondylitis blood.

No antigens are known for them. TCRdb called the 5' RACE reads again in MiXCR, with one record for every CDR3 protein. This sample yields some 840,000 distinct CDR3 sequences, of which approximately 12% are seen a single time; less than 0.65% belongs to the top ten. The sequencing input was blood, either unsorted or a sorted T cell fraction (not recorded which). The receptors shown here come from a male donor with ankylosing spondylitis.

This sequence joins TRBV18 and TRBJ2-7; 9 bases map to TRBD2. Germline CDR1 KGHSH, CDR2 LQKENI. The CDR3 consists of 15 residues. Trimming took 0 bases from V and 12 from J; bases not matched to a gene: 12. In DNA form, the CDR3 reads TGTGCCAGCTCACCACCAACTAGCGGGCCCCGTGGCTTGTACTTC. This codes for CASSPPTSGPRGLYF. Looking up the rest from reference TRBV18 and TRBJ2-7 gives the full variable domain: NAGVMQNPRHLVRRRGQEARLRCSPMKGHSHVYWYRQLPEEGLKFMVYLQKENIIDESGMPKERFSAEFPKEGPSILRIQQVVRGDSAAYFCASSPPTSGPRGLYFGPGTRLTVT.

This clonotype has only a few counts. J is TRBJ1-2 and V is TRBV5-1; D is ambiguous. CDR1 is SGHRS, CDR2 YFSETQ, per germline. V shed 0 bases and J shed 4 bases, with 13 bases lying between them. The CDR3 is made up of 15 amino acids. The CDR3 sequence: CASSLGYGRTYGYTF. CDR3 nucleotide sequence: TGCGCCAGCAGCTTGGGTTACGGGAGGACCTATGGCTACACCTTC. The entire variable domain, with the rest obtained from reference TRBV5-1 and TRBJ1-2, is as follows: KAGVTQTPRYLIKTRGQQVTLSCSPISGHRSVSWYQQTPGQGLQFLFEYFSETQRNKGNFPGRFSGRQFSNSRSEMNVSTLELGDSALYLCASSLGYGRTYGYTFGSGTRLTVV.

The chain couples TRBV5-6 to TRBJ2-1, with a possible D match to TRBD2 (5 bases). Trimming stripped 6 bases from V and 6 bases from J, with 16 bases between. CDR1 and CDR2 (germline): SGHDT, YYEEEE. The CDR3 totals 14 residues. The CDR3 here is CASILLGVTNEQFF. Written as DNA, the CDR3 is TGTGCCAGCATTCTTCTGGGAGTGACCAATGAGCAGTTCTTC.

This clonotype was seen many times. V gene TRBV12-3 or TRBV12-4 combines with J gene TRBJ1-2, with 10 nucleotides matching TRBD1. The trim removed 2 bases at V and 8 bases at J, leaving 5 bases unmatched. CDR3 length: 14 amino acids. The CDR3 loop reads CASSLWTGGGGYTF. CDR3 coding DNA: TGTGCCAGCAGTTTATGGACAGGGGGGGGAGGCTACACCTTC.

This clonotype was detected only a few times. The chain joins TRBV30 to TRBJ2-1; D gene ambiguous. Germline V gene lookup returns CDR1 GTSNPN and CDR2 SVGIG (reference sequence). V lost 6 bases and J 7 bases, leaving 19 bases between the germline ends. The CDR3 extends over 14 amino acids. CDR3 bases: TGTGCCTGTATTTCGGGTTGGGGAAGAAATGAGCAGTTCTTC. As protein: CACISGWGRNEQFF.

The chain joins TRBV29-1 to TRBJ2-2; D possibly corresponds to TRBD1 (6 bases). The CDR3 sequence is 14 residues long. CDR1 and CDR2 (germline): SQVTM, ANQGSEA. V lost 7 bases to trimming and J lost 6 bases, with 18 bases between them. In DNA form, the CDR3 reads TGCAGCGCGGCACCCCTTAGGGGGTCCGGGGAGCTGTTTTTT. Amino acids: CSAAPLRGSGELFF.

This clonotype came up a few times. The genes are TRBV20-1 and TRBJ2-2; weak D call: TRBD2 (5 bases). CDR1 is DFQATT, CDR2 SNEGSKA, per germline (reference sequence). The germline V and J ends were trimmed by 2 bases and 8 bases, with 18 bases remaining between them. This CDR3 contains 15 residues. CDR3 DNA sequence: TGCAGTGCTAGACTATATACAGCGGCATCTGGGGAGCTGTTTTTT. Encoded protein: CSARLYTAASGELFF.

CDR3 coding DNA: TGCAGTGCTTTCCGGGACAGGGCGGAAAAACTGTTTTTT. Translation gives CSAFRDRAEKLFF. The chain is built from TRBV20-1 and TRBJ1-4; 9 nucleotides align to TRBD1. V dropped 5 bases and J dropped 8; count of bases not matched to a gene: 6. The CDR3 is 13 residues long. Germline V gene lookup returns CDR1 DFQATT and CDR2 SNEGSKA (reference sequence).

The rearrangement uses TRBV20-1 and TRBJ2-4; maybe TRBD1 (6 bases). The CDR3 has 13 amino acids. Trimming shortened V by 5 bases and J by 9 bases, and 17 bases separated the two germline ends. Germline CDR1 reads DFQATT; CDR2 reads SNEGSKA (reference sequence). Here the CDR3 DNA reads TGCAGTGCTGCAGGGGTCCCCCCTCCCATTCAGTACTTC. This translates into CSAAGVPPPIQYF.

This clonotype was observed a handful of times. This rearrangement joins TRBV20-1 to TRBJ1-5; 10 bases are shared with TRBD1. CDR3 length equals 14 residues. Germline CDR1 and CDR2: DFQATT and SNEGSKA (reference sequence). V was pared by 5 bases and J by 5 bases, with 6 bases of the junction left unmatched. In DNA, the CDR3 is TGCAGTGCTTCCGGGACAGGGGACGATCAGCCCCAGCATTTT. Amino acid sequence: CSASGTGDDQPQHF.

This clonotype was recorded many times. This rearrangement joins TRBV29-1 to TRBJ2-7; D could derive from TRBD1 or TRBD2 (5 bases each). This CDR3 has 13 amino acids. The V gene lost 7 bases and the J gene lost 2 bases, with 15 bases spanning the gap. From germline, CDR1 is SQVTM and CDR2 ANQGSEA. CDR3 region: CSATGTATYEQYF. DNA for the CDR3: TGCAGCGCAACCGGGACGGCAACCTACGAGCAGTACTTC.

The chain employs TRBV6-5 and TRBJ1-1; maybe TRBD1 (6 bases). The CDR3 covers 17 residues. From germline, CDR1 is MNHEY and CDR2 SVGAGI. The V gene lost 3 bases and the J gene lost 0 bases, with 17 bases spanning the gap. CDR3 sequence reads: CASSYQGIAPLNTEAFF. In DNA, the CDR3 is TGTGCCAGCAGTTATCAGGGGATTGCCCCTCTGAACACTGAAGCTTTCTTT.

The chain is built from TRBV20-1 and TRBJ1-2, with 7 bases aligning to TRBD1. After removal of 3 bases from V and 6 bases from J, the junction contained 7 bases not matched to a gene. The CDR3 is made up of 13 amino acids. Germline V gene data show CDR1 as DFQATT and CDR2 as SNEGSKA (reference sequence). The CDR3 nucleotides are TGCAGTGCTAGCAGGGGGTATGACGATGGCTACACCTTC. Translation gives CSASRGYDDGYTF.

This clonotype showed up many times. As DNA, the CDR3 is TGCGCCAGCAGCCAGTTAGGAGCTCTATACAATGAGCAGTTCTTC. Amino acid sequence: CASSQLGALYNEQFF. The chain employs TRBV5-1 and TRBJ2-1; no reliable D call. Germline CDR1 is SGHRS and CDR2 is YFSETQ. V lost 4 bases to trimming and J lost 4 bases, with 15 bases between them. This CDR3 has 15 amino acids.

In its sample, this clonotype was seen once. The chain recombines TRBV11-2 with TRBJ2-5; 8 bases align to TRBD1. This CDR3 is built from 13 residues. V was clipped by 5 bases and J by 5 bases; unmatched bases: 4. Germline-derived CDR1 and CDR2 are SGHAT and FQNNGV. The CDR3 DNA follows: TGTGCCAGCAGCGGGGACAGGTTGGAGACCCAGTACTTC. Encoded protein: CASSGDRLETQYF.

This chain joins TRBV29-1 and TRBJ2-3, with a possible D match to TRBD2 (6 bases). Germline CDR1 and CDR2: SQVTM and ANQGSEA. The V gene lost 4 bases and the J gene lost 6 bases, with 8 bases spanning the gap. The CDR3 extends over 11 amino acids. CDR3 sequence: CSVAGLDTQYF. The CDR3 bases are TGCAGCGTTGCGGGACTCGATACGCAGTATTTT.

The chain joins TRBV20-1 to TRBJ2-3; D perhaps matches TRBD2 (7 bases). Trimming left V 6 bases short and J 0 bases short, with 19 bases between. The CDR3 is 16 amino acids. The germline V gene has CDR1 DFQATT and CDR2 SNEGSKA (reference sequence). CDR3 protein: CSARNGGAFSTDTQYF. DNA of the CDR3: TGCAGTGCGAGGAATGGGGGGGCCTTCAGCACAGATACGCAGTATTTT.

The chain uses TRBV20-1 and TRBJ2-1; the match to TRBD2 covers 9 bases. CDR1 and CDR2 from the germline V gene are DFQATT and SNEGSKA (reference sequence). CDR3 length: 16 residues. The V and J ends lost 6 bases and 0 bases, in that order; junction bases with no gene match: 9. The CDR3 loop reads CSARLADSPSYNEQFF. The CDR3 DNA follows: TGCAGTGCCAGACTAGCGGACTCCCCCTCCTACAATGAGCAGTTCTTC.

This clonotype was seen many times. This rearrangement joins TRBV5-6 to TRBJ1-4, with 7 nucleotides matching TRBD1. CDR1 and CDR2 from the germline V gene are SGHDT and YYEEEE. The ends lost 4 bases at V and 7 bases at J; junction bases unmatched: 4. The length of the CDR3 is 13 residues. Here the CDR3 DNA reads TGTGCCAGCAGCCACAGGGGTGCTGAAAAACTGTTTTTT. Translation gives CASSHRGAEKLFF.

The V call is TRBV7-2, the J call TRBJ2-3; TRBD1 matches at 8 bases. The CDR3 sequence is 16 residues long. Trimming took 4 bases from V and 0 from J; bases not matched to a gene: 6. CDR1 and CDR2 (germline): SGHTA, FQGNSA. The CDR3 DNA reads as TGTGCCAGCAGCTCGGCAGGGGGCTGGAGCACAGATACGCAGTATTTT. Translation: CASSSAGGWSTDTQYF.